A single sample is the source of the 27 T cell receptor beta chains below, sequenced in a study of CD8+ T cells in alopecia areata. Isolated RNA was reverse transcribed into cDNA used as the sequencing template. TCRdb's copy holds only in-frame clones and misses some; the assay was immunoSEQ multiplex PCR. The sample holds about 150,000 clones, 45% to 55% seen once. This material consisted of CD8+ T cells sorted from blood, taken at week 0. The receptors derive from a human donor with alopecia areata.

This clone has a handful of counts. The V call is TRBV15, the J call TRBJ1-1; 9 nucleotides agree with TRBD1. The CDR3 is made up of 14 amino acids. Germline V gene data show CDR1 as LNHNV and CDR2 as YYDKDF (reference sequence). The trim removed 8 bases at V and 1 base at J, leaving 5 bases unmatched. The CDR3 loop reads CATGGDRANTEAFF. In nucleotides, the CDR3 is TGTGCCACCGGGGGGGACAGGGCGAACACTGAAGCTTTCTTT. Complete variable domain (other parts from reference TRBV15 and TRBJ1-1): DAMVIQNPRYQVTQFGKPVTLSCSQTLNHNVMYWYQQKSSQAPKLLFHYYDKDFNNEADTPDNFQSRRPNTSFCFLDIRSPGLGDTAMYLCATGGDRANTEAFFGQGTRLTVV.

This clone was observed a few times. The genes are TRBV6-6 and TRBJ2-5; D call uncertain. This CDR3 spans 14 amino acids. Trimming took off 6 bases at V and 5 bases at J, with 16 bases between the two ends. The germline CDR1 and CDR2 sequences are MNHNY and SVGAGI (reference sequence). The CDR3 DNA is TGTGCCAGCAGCACCGGTCCGGTGCAGGAGACCCAGTACTTC. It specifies CASSTGPVQETQYF.

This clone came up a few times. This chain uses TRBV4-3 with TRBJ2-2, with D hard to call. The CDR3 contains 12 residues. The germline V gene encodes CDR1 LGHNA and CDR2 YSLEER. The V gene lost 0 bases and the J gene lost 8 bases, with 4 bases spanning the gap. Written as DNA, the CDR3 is TGCGCCAGCAGCCAAGATGAGGGGGAGCTGTTTTTT. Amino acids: CASSQDEGELFF.

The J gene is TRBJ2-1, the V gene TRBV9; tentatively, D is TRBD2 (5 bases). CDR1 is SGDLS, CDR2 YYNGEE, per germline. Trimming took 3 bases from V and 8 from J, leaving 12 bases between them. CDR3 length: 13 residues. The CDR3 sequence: CASSEAEGYEQFF. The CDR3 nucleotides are TGTGCCAGCAGCGAGGCTGAGGGCTATGAGCAGTTCTTC.

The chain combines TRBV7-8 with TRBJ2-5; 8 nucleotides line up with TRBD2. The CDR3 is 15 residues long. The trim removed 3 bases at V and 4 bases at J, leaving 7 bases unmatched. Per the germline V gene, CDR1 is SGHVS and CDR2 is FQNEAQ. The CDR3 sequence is CASSFLGGAAETQYF. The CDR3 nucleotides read TGTGCCAGCAGCTTTCTCGGGGGGGCGGCAGAGACCCAGTACTTC.

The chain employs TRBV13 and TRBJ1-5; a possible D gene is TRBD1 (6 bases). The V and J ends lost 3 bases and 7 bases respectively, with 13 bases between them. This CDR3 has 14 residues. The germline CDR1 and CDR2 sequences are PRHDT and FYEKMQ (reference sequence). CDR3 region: CASSFQGLGQPQHF. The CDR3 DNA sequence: TGTGCCAGCAGCTTCCAGGGGCTTGGACAGCCCCAGCATTTT.

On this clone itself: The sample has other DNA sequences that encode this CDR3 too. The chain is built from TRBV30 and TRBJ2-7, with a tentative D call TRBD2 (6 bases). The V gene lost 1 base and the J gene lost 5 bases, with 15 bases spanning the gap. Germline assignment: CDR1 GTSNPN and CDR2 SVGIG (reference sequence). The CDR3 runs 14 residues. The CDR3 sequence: CAWSGGTGANEQYF. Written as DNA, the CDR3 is TGTGCCTGGAGTGGGGGGACGGGAGCGAACGAGCAGTACTTC.

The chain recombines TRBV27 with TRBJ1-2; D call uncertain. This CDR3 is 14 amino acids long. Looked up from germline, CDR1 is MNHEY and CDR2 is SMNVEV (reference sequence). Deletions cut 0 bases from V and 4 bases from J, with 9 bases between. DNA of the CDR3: TGTGCCAGCAGTTTATCGGTGGAGAGCTATGGCTACACCTTC. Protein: CASSLSVESYGYTF.

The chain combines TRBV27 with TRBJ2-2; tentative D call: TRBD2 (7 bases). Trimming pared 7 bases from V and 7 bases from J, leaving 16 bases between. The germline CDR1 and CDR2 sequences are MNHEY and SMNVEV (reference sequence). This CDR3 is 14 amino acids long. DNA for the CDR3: TGTGCCAGCAACAACCTAGCGGACAGCGGGGAGCTGTTTTTT. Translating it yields CASNNLADSGELFF.

The CDR3 loop is CACGGSSYNEQFF. DNA of the CDR3: TGTGCCTGTGGGGGAAGCTCCTACAATGAGCAGTTCTTC. The chain carries TRBV30 and TRBJ2-1; D is tentatively TRBD1 or TRBD2 (5 bases each). The CDR3 runs 13 residues. Germline-derived CDR1 and CDR2 are GTSNPN and SVGIG (reference sequence). The V and J ends lost 6 bases and 0 bases respectively, with 9 bases between them.

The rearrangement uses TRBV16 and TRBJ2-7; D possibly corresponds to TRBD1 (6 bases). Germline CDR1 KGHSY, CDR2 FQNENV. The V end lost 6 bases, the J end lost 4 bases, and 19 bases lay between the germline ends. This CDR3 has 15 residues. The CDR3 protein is CASSQGLDRPYEQYF. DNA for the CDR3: TGTGCCAGCAGTCAGGGCCTAGACAGGCCTTACGAGCAGTACTTC.

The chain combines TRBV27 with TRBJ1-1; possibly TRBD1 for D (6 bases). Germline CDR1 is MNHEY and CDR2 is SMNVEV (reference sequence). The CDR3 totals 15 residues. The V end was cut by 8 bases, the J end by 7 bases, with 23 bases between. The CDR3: CASGIDGQTDIEAFF. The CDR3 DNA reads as TGTGCCAGCGGAATTGATGGACAGACCGACATTGAAGCTTTCTTT.

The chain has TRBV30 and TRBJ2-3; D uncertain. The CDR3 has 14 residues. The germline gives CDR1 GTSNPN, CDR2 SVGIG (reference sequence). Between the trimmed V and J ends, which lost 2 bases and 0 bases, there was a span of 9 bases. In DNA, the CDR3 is TGTGCCTGGAGTTTTGCAGCTAGCACAGATACGCAGTATTTT. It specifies CAWSFAASTDTQYF.

The CDR3 sequence is CASSPQGQHLYGYTF. CDR3 sequence (DNA): TGCGCCAGCAGCCCCCAGGGTCAGCATCTCTATGGCTACACCTTC. The chain has TRBV4-3 and TRBJ1-2, with TRBD1 as a possible D gene (5 bases). Germline V gene lookup returns CDR1 LGHNA and CDR2 YSLEER. This CDR3 has 15 residues. Trimming stripped 4 bases from V and 4 bases from J, with 16 bases between.

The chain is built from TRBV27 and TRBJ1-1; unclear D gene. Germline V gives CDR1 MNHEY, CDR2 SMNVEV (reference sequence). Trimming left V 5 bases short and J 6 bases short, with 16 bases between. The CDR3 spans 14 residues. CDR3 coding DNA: TGTGCCAGCAGTATTACTCCAGGCGGCGCTGAAGCTTTCTTT. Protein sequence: CASSITPGGAEAFF.

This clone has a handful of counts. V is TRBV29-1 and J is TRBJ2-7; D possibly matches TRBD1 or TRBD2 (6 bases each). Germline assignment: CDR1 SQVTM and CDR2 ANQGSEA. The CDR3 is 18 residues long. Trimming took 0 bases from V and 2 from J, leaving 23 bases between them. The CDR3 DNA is TGCAGCGTTGAAGACCCCGTCGGGGGCAGGAGGGGTACCTACGAGCAGTACTTC. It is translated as CSVEDPVGGRRGTYEQYF.

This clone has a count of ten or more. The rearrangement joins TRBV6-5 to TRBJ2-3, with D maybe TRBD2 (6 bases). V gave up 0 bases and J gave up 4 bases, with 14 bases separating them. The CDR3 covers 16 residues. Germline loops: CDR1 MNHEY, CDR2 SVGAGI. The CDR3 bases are TGTGCCAGCAGTTACTCGTCGGGGGTAGGGTCAGATACGCAGTATTTT. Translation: CASSYSSGVGSDTQYF.

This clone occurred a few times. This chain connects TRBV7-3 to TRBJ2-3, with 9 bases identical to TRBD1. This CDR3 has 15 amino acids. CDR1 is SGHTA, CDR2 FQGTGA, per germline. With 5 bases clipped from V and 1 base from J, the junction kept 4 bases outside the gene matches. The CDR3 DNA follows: TGTGCCAGCAGCCCGACAGGGGGGGGCACAGATACGCAGTATTTT. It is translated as CASSPTGGGTDTQYF.

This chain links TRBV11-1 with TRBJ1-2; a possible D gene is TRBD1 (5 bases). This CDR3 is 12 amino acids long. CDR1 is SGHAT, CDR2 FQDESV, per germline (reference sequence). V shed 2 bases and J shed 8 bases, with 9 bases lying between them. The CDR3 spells CASSLSGGGYTF. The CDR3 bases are TGTGCCAGCAGCTTATCCGGGGGAGGCTACACCTTC. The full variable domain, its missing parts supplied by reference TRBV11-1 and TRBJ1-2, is EAEVAQSPRYKITEKSQAVAFWCDPISGHATLYWYRQILGQGPELLVQFQDESVVDDSQLPKDRFSAERLKGVDSTLKIQPAELGDSAMYLCASSLSGGGYTFGSGTRLTVV.

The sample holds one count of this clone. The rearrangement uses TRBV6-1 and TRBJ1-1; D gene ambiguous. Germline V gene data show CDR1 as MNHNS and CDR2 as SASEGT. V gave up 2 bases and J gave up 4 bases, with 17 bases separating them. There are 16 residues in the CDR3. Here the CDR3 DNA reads TGTGCCAGCAGTGAATTGGTAGCCCCCCTGGGCACTGAAGCTTTCTTT. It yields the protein CASSELVAPLGTEAFF.

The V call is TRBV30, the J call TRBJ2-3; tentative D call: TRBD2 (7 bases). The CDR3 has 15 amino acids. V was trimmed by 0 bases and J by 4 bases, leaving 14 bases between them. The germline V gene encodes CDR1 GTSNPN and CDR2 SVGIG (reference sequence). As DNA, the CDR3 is TGTGCCTGGAGTGTACGGAAAGGGGGGGCAGATACGCAGTATTTT. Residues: CAWSVRKGGADTQYF.

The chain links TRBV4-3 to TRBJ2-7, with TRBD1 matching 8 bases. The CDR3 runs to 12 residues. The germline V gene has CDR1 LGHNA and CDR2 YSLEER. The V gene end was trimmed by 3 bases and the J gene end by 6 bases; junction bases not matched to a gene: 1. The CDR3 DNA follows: TGCGCCAGCAGCCATACAGGGGGCGAGCAGTACTTC. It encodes CASSHTGGEQYF.

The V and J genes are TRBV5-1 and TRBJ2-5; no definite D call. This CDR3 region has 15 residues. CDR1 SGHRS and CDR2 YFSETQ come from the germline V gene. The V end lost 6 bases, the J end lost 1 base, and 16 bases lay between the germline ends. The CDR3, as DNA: TGCGCCAGCAATAAAAGTAGGACGCCCCAAGAGACCCAGTACTTC. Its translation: CASNKSRTPQETQYF.

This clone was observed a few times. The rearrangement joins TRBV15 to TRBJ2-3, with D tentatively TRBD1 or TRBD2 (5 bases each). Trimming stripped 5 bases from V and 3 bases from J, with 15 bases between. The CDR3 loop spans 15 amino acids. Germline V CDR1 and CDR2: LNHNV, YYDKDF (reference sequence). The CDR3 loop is CATSRRGVGTDTQYF. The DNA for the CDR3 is TGTGCCACCAGCCGGAGAGGGGTCGGTACAGATACGCAGTATTTT.

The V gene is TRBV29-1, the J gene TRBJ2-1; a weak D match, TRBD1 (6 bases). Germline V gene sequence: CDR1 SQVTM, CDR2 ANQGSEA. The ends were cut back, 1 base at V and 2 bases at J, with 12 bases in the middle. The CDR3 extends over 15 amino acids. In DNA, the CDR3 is TGCAGCGTTGAAGCGAACAGGGTGGCCTACAATGAGCAGTTCTTC. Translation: CSVEANRVAYNEQFF.

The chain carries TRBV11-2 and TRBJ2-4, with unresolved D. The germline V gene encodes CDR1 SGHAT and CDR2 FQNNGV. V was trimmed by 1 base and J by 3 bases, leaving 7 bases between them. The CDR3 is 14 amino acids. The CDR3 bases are TGTGCCAGCAGCTTAGGGCAGGTCAAAAACATTCAGTACTTC. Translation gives CASSLGQVKNIQYF.

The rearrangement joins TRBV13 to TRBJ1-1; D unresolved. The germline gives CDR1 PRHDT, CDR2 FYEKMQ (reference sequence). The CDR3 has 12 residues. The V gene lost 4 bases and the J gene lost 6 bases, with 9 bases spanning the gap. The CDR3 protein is CASSSREPEAFF. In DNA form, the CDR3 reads TGTGCCAGCAGCTCCCGGGAACCTGAAGCTTTCTTT. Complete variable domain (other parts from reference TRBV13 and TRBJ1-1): AAGVIQSPRHLIKEKRETATLKCYPIPRHDTVYWYQQGPGQDPQFLISFYEKMQSDKGSIPDRFSAQQFSDYHSELNMSSLELGDSALYFCASSSREPEAFFGQGTRLTVV.